A single sample gave rise to the 16 T cell receptor beta chains below, sequenced in a study of blood T cell repertoires in COVID-19. Method: immunoSEQ multiplex PCR; TCRdb's copy keeps in-frame clones and lacks some. There are about 180,000 clones in the sample; 80% to 90% occur only once, and roughly 2.4% lies in the top ten. Specimen: PBMCs or T cells enriched from blood (not recorded which). These receptors originate from a woman aged 40 to 49 with acute COVID-19.

This chain links TRBV9 with TRBJ1-2; perhaps TRBD1 as D (5 bases). The CDR3 consists of 16 residues. Trimming shortened V by 3 bases and J by 3 bases, and 18 bases separated the two germline ends. Germline V gives CDR1 SGDLS, CDR2 YYNGEE. The CDR3 DNA reads as TGTGCCAGCAGCGAGAGTAACCAGGGAAGTCACTATGGCTACACCTTC. Translated, it gives CASSESNQGSHYGYTF.

This chain uses TRBV6-6 with TRBJ1-3; the D is unclear. Per the germline V gene, CDR1 is MNHNY and CDR2 is SVGAGI (reference sequence). The CDR3 extends over 17 amino acids. The germline V and J ends were trimmed by 5 bases and 3 bases, with 20 bases remaining between them. The DNA of the CDR3 is TGTGCCAGCAGTCCCGGGAAAGGCGTAAAGGGTGGAAACACCATATATTTT. It codes for CASSPGKGVKGGNTIYF.

The rearrangement joins TRBV7-9 to TRBJ1-4, with D tentatively TRBD1 (5 bases). Deletions cut 5 bases from V and 8 bases from J, with 15 bases between. Germline-derived CDR1 and CDR2 are SEHNR and FQNEAQ (reference sequence). The CDR3 is 14 amino acids. CDR3 sequence (DNA): TGTGCCAGCAGCCCCGCCGGGGGAGAGGAAAAACTGTTTTTT. Its translation: CASSPAGGEEKLFF.

The chain carries TRBV28 and TRBJ2-3, with D unclear. The ends were cut back, 4 bases at V and 4 bases at J, with 12 bases in the middle. CDR1 is MDHEN and CDR2 is SYDVKM in the germline V gene. The CDR3 covers 14 residues. CDR3 nucleotide sequence: TGTGCCAGCAGTTCCCTCCTACGGTCAGATACGCAGTATTTT. Protein: CASSSLLRSDTQYF.

This rearrangement joins TRBV9 to TRBJ2-1; 10 bases align to TRBD2. This CDR3 has 14 amino acids. Germline CDR1 is SGDLS and CDR2 is YYNGEE. J lost 10 bases, V lost 3 bases, and 7 bases had no gene match. DNA for the CDR3: TGTGCCAGCAGCGAAACTCCGGGACTAGCGGAGCAGTTCTTC. As protein: CASSETPGLAEQFF.

The CDR3 sequence is CASSLASLYEQYF. The CDR3 nucleotides read TGTGCCAGCAGCTTAGCTTCCCTATACGAGCAGTACTTC. The chain has TRBV7-2 and TRBJ2-7; D not resolved. The germline V and J ends were trimmed by 0 bases and 4 bases, with 7 bases remaining between them. This CDR3 comprises 13 residues. Germline CDR1 reads SGHTA; CDR2 reads FQGNSA.

The genes are TRBV19 and TRBJ2-3; D may be TRBD2 (5 bases). CDR1 is LNHDA, CDR2 SQIVND, per germline (reference sequence). This CDR3 contains 15 residues. The V end lost 5 bases, the J end lost 2 bases, and 14 bases lay between the germline ends. CDR3 loop: CASSPGSHLTDTQYF. The CDR3 nucleotides are TGTGCCAGTAGTCCGGGGTCTCACCTCACAGATACGCAGTATTTT.

This chain connects TRBV5-1 to TRBJ1-2; no firm D call. There are 14 residues in the CDR3. Germline CDR1 is SGHRS and CDR2 is YFSETQ. Trimming pared 5 bases from V and 4 bases from J, leaving 15 bases between. CDR3 amino acids: CASRYTKESYGYTF. For the CDR3, the DNA is TGCGCCAGCAGGTACACTAAGGAGTCCTATGGCTACACCTTC. Together with reference TRBV5-1 and TRBJ1-2, the CDR3 gives the full variable domain: KAGVTQTPRYLIKTRGQQVTLSCSPISGHRSVSWYQQTPGQGLQFLFEYFSETQRNKGNFPGRFSGRQFSNSRSEMNVSTLELGDSALYLCASRYTKESYGYTFGSGTRLTVV.

The chain joins TRBV5-6 to TRBJ1-2; 8 bases align to TRBD1. V lost 0 bases, J lost 7 bases, and 8 bases stayed unmatched. The CDR3 is 15 amino acids. Germline V gives CDR1 SGHDT, CDR2 YYEEEE. CDR3 amino acids: CASSLEAGGAGGYTF. DNA of the CDR3: TGTGCCAGCAGCTTGGAGGCAGGGGGCGCGGGTGGCTACACCTTC.

This chain uses TRBV5-1 with TRBJ2-1, with 7 bases matching TRBD2. J was trimmed by 9 bases and V by 1 base; bases with no gene match: 7. The germline V gene encodes CDR1 SGHRS and CDR2 YFSETQ. The CDR3 covers 14 residues. The CDR3 sequence is CASSLLEAGFEQFF. In DNA form, the CDR3 reads TGCGCCAGCAGCTTGTTGGAAGCGGGATTTGAGCAGTTCTTC.

This chain joins TRBV27 and TRBJ2-7; maybe TRBD2 (5 bases). The CDR3 extends over 15 amino acids. CDR1 and CDR2 (germline): MNHEY, SMNVEV (reference sequence). V was trimmed by 5 bases and J by 0 bases, leaving 14 bases between them. CDR3 sequence: CASSLDFPSSYEQYF. In DNA, the CDR3 is TGTGCCAGCAGTCTGGACTTCCCTAGCTCCTACGAGCAGTACTTC.

The V gene is TRBV9, the J gene TRBJ2-1; D perhaps matches TRBD2 (5 bases). The CDR3 sequence is 14 residues long. The germline gives CDR1 SGDLS, CDR2 YYNGEE. The ends were cut back, 0 bases at V and 7 bases at J, with 11 bases in the middle. The CDR3 DNA follows: TGTGCCAGCAGCGTAGTCCCCGGGGAGAATGAGCAGTTCTTC. Translation: CASSVVPGENEQFF.

The rearrangement uses TRBV5-6 and TRBJ1-4, with D tentatively TRBD1 (6 bases). Trimming took 0 bases from V and 5 from J, leaving 17 bases between them. Germline lookup yields CDR1 SGHDT and CDR2 YYEEEE. The CDR3 has 17 amino acids. The CDR3: CASSLVGAGARNEKLFF. CDR3 nucleotides: TGTGCCAGCAGCTTGGTCGGGGCGGGGGCGCGGAATGAAAAACTGTTTTTT.

For the CDR3, the DNA is TGCAGTGCCCCTAACACTGAAGCTTTCTTT. Its protein is CSAPNTEAFF. The rearrangement joins TRBV20-1 to TRBJ1-1; D is uncertain. V lost 6 bases to trimming and J lost 2 bases, with 4 bases between them. This CDR3 is built from 10 residues. Per germline, CDR1 DFQATT and CDR2 SNEGSKA (reference sequence).

This clone appeared a single time. This sequence joins TRBV2 and TRBJ1-1, with 9 bases aligning to TRBD1. In germline, CDR1 is SNHLY, CDR2 FYNNEI. The CDR3 has 13 residues. Trimming at V came to 8 bases and at J to 5 bases, leaving 6 bases not matched to a gene. CDR3 loop: CASLRDRATEAFF. CDR3 DNA: TGTGCCAGCCTCCGGGACAGGGCGACTGAAGCTTTCTTT.

This rearrangement joins TRBV29-1 to TRBJ2-2; D call uncertain. CDR3 length: 14 amino acids. V lost 4 bases, J lost 0 bases, and 9 bases lay in between. The germline V gene encodes CDR1 SQVTM and CDR2 ANQGSEA. Here the CDR3 reads CSVGGQTNTGELFF. CDR3 DNA sequence: TGCAGCGTTGGTGGGCAGACGAACACCGGGGAGCTGTTTTTT.